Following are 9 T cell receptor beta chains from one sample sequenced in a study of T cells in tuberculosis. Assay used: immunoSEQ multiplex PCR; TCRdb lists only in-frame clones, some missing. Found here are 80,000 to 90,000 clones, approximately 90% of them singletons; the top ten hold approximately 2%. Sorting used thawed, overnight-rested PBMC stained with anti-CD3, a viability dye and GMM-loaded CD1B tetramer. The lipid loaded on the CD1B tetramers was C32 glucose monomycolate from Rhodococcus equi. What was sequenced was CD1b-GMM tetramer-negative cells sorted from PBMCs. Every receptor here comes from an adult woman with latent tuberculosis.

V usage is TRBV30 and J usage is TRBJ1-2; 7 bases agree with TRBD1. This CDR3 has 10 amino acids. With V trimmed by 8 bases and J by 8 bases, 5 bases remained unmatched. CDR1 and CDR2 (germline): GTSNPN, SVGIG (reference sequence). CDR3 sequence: CAAGGQGYTF. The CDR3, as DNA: TGTGCCGCCGGGGGACAGGGCTACACCTTC.

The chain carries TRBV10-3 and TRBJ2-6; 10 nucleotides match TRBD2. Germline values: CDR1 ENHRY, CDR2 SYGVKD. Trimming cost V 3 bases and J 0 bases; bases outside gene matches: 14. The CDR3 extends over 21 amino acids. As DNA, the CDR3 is TGTGCCATCAGTGACCTTCTTTATAGCGGGGGGACGTCCTCTGGGGCCAACGTCCTGACTTTC. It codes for CAISDLLYSGGTSSGANVLTF.

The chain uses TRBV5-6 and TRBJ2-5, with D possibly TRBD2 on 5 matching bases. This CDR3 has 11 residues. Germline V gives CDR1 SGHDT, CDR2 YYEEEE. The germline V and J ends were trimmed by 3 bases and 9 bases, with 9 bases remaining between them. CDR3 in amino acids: CASSSTRAQYF. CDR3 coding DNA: TGTGCCAGCAGCTCCACGCGGGCCCAGTACTTC. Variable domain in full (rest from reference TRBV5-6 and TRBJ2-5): DAGVTQSPTHLIKTRGQQVTLRCSPKSGHDTVSWYQQALGQGPQFIFQYYEEEERQRGNFPDRFSGHQFPNYSSELNVNALLLGDSALYLCASSSTRAQYFGPGTRLLVL.

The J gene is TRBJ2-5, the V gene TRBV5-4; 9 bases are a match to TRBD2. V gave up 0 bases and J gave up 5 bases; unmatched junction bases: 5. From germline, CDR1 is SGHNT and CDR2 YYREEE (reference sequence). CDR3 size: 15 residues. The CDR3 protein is CASSLGTSAGETQYF. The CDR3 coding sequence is TGTGCCAGCAGCTTGGGGACTAGCGCGGGGGAGACCCAGTACTTC.

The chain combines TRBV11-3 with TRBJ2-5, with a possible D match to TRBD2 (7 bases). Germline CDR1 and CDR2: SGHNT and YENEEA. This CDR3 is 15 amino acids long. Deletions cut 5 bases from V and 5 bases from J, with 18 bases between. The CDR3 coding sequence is TGTGCCAGCAGCCCCGGGCGGGGGCTCAGGGAGACCCAGTACTTC. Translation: CASSPGRGLRETQYF.

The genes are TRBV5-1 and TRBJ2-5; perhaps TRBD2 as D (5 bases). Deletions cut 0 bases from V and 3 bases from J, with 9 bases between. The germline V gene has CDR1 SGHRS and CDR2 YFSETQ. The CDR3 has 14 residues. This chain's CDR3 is CASSLGGQKETQYF. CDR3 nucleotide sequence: TGCGCCAGCAGCTTGGGAGGGCAGAAAGAGACCCAGTACTTC.

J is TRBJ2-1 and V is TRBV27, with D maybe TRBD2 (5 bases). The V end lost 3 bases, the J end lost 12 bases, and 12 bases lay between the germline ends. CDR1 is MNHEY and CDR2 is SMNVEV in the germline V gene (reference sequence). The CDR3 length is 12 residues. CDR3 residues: CASSFSGIRQFF. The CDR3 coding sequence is TGTGCCAGCAGTTTTTCGGGGATACGGCAGTTCTTC.

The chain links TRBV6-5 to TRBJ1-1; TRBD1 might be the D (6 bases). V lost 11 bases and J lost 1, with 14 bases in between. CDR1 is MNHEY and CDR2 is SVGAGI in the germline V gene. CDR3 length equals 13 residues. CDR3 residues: CAVYGTTNTEAFF. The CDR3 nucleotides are TGTGCCGTCTACGGGACAACGAACACTGAAGCTTTCTTT.

The CDR3 sequence is CASSYSLGGANVLTF. The CDR3 DNA follows: TGTGCCAGCAGTTACTCTCTGGGCGGGGCCAACGTCCTGACTTTC. The rearrangement links TRBV6-6 to TRBJ2-6; D is ambiguous. This CDR3 spans 15 amino acids. From germline, CDR1 is MNHNY and CDR2 SVGAGI (reference sequence). The ends were cut back, 0 bases at V and 4 bases at J, with 7 bases in the middle.